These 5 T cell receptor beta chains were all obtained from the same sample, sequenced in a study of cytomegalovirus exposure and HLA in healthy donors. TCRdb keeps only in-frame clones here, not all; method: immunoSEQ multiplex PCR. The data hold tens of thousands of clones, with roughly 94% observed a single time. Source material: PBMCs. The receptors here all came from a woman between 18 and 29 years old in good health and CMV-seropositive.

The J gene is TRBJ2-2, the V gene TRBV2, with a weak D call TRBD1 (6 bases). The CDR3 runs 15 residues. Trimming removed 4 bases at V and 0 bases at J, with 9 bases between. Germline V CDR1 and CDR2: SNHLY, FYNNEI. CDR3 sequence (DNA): TGTGCCAGCAGTGTACAGGGAGCGAACACCGGGGAGCTGTTTTTT. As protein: CASSVQGANTGELFF.

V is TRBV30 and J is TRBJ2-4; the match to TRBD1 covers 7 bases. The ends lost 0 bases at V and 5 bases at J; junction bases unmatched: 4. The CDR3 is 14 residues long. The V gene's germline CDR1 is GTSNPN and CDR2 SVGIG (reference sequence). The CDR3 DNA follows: TGTGCCTGGAGTGTTACAGGGGCCGAAAACATTCAGTACTTC. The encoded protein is CAWSVTGAENIQYF.

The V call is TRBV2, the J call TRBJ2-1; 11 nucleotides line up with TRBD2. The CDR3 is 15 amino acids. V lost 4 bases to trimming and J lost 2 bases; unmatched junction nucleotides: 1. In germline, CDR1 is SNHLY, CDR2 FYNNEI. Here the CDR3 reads CASSATSGTYNEQFF. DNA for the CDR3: TGTGCCAGCAGTGCGACTAGCGGGACCTACAATGAGCAGTTCTTC.

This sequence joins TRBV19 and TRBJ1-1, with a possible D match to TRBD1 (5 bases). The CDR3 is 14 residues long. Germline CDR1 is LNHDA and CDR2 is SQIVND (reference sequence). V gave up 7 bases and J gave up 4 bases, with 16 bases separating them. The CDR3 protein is CASTPPSRVTEAFF. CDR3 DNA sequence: TGTGCCAGTACCCCTCCCAGCAGGGTCACTGAAGCTTTCTTT.

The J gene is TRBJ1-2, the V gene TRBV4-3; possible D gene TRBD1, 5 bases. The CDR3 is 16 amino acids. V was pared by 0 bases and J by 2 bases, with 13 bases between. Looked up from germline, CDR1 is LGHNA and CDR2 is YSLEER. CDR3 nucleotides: TGCGCCAGCAGCCAAGATCGGTCGGGGGGGAACTATGGCTACACCTTC. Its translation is CASSQDRSGGNYGYTF.